These 14 T cell receptor beta chains were sequenced from one sample in a study of shared clonotypes between healthy human individuals. Assay used: immunoSEQ multiplex PCR; TCRdb lists only in-frame clones, some missing. The sample includes about 2 million clones, around 95% of them seen just once. Sequencing was done on a sample of naive CD4+ T cells sorted from blood. Sample subset: CD45RA+ positively selected. The receptors shown here come from a young man in good health.

In its sample, this clone was seen once. This chain uses TRBV7-3 with TRBJ1-5; 7 nucleotides match TRBD1. CDR3 size: 15 residues. From germline, CDR1 is SGHTA and CDR2 FQGTGA. V was clipped by 1 base and J by 7 bases; unmatched bases: 7. As DNA, the CDR3 is TGTGCCAGCAGCTTAAGCCCCAGGGGGGAGCAGCCCCAGCATTTT. It is translated as CASSLSPRGEQPQHF.

The chain carries TRBV6-6 and TRBJ2-5; D is unclear. CDR3 size: 16 residues. Germline V gene sequence: CDR1 MNHNY, CDR2 SVGAGI (reference sequence). Trimming cost V 0 bases and J 1 base, with 12 bases left between them. The CDR3 protein is CASSYSSSTGQETQYF. The CDR3 DNA follows: TGTGCCAGCAGTTACTCCTCTTCGACGGGCCAAGAGACCCAGTACTTC.

This sequence joins TRBV6-5 and TRBJ2-1; 10 nucleotides agree with TRBD2. V was clipped by 6 bases and J by 7 bases; unmatched bases: 6. Germline CDR1 MNHEY, CDR2 SVGAGI. The CDR3 is made up of 14 amino acids. The CDR3 DNA reads TGTGCCAGCAGATCTAGCGGGAGTAGTAATGAGCAGTTCTTC. Its protein is CASRSSGSSNEQFF.

The V and J genes are TRBV2 and TRBJ2-1; D tentatively fits TRBD1 or TRBD2 (5 bases each). Germline V gene sequence: CDR1 SNHLY, CDR2 FYNNEI. There are 15 residues in the CDR3. V lost 2 bases and J 6 bases, leaving 14 bases between the germline ends. This chain's CDR3 is CASSELRGHFNEQFF. CDR3 DNA sequence: TGTGCCAGCAGTGAACTCCGGGGCCACTTCAATGAGCAGTTCTTC.

The chain combines TRBV7-2 with TRBJ2-7; D assignment may be TRBD1 or TRBD2 (6 bases each). Trimming left V 4 bases short and J 4 bases short, with 14 bases between. The length of the CDR3 is 14 residues. Germline CDR1 SGHTA, CDR2 FQGNSA. Here the CDR3 DNA reads TGTGCCAGCAGCTCCGACCAGGGGAGGTACGAGCAGTACTTC. This codes for CASSSDQGRYEQYF.

The rearrangement links TRBV6-5 to TRBJ1-6, with D perhaps TRBD1 (6 bases). V lost 8 bases to trimming and J lost 7 bases, with 15 bases between them. CDR1 and CDR2 (germline): MNHEY, SVGAGI. The CDR3 is made up of 14 amino acids. CDR3 residues: CASGGGRQNSPLHF. The CDR3 nucleotides are TGTGCCAGCGGTGGGGGCCGGCAGAATTCACCCCTCCACTTT.

CDR3 loop: CASRDTNSPLHF. DNA for the CDR3: TGTGCCAGCAGGGACACTAATTCACCCCTCCACTTT. The J gene is TRBJ1-6, the V gene TRBV2, with a possible D match to TRBD1 (5 bases). Germline values: CDR1 SNHLY, CDR2 FYNNEI. The CDR3 totals 12 residues. V was trimmed by 6 bases and J by 6 bases, leaving 6 bases between them.

This chain links TRBV5-6 with TRBJ1-3, with a possible D match to TRBD1 (6 bases). V lost 3 bases to trimming and J lost 0 bases, with 16 bases between them. Germline CDR1 and CDR2: SGHDT and YYEEEE. There are 17 residues in the CDR3. The DNA for the CDR3 is TGTGCCAGCAGCTCCCCGATACAGGGTTTCTCTGGAAACACCATATATTTT. Translation gives CASSSPIQGFSGNTIYF.

V usage is TRBV7-2 and J usage is TRBJ1-1; 9 bases map to TRBD1. The CDR3 runs to 15 residues. After removal of 1 base from V and 5 bases from J, the junction contained 5 bases not matched to a gene. The germline V gene encodes CDR1 SGHTA and CDR2 FQGNSA. The DNA of the CDR3 is TGTGCCAGCAGCTTAGTACAGGGGGCCCGGACTGAAGCTTTCTTT. Protein sequence: CASSLVQGARTEAFF.

V usage is TRBV2 and J usage is TRBJ1-4, with 7 positions matching TRBD1. V trimming: 4 bases; J trimming: 8 bases; junction bases outside the gene matches: 7. The CDR3 is made up of 14 amino acids. Germline loops: CDR1 SNHLY, CDR2 FYNNEI. The CDR3 region is CASSGRGLGEKLFF. CDR3 nucleotide sequence: TGTGCCAGCAGTGGAAGGGGGCTTGGAGAAAAACTGTTTTTT.

V gene TRBV27 combines with J gene TRBJ2-3; D gene ambiguous. Germline V gene sequence: CDR1 MNHEY, CDR2 SMNVEV (reference sequence). The CDR3 covers 13 residues. The V end lost 1 base, the J end lost 6 bases, and 8 bases lay between the germline ends. The CDR3 reads CASSLFGTDTQYF. In DNA form, the CDR3 reads TGTGCCAGCAGTTTATTCGGAACCGATACGCAGTATTTT.

The chain has TRBV14 and TRBJ1-1; no reliable D call. V lost 3 bases, J lost 1 base, and 6 bases lay in between. This CDR3 has 13 amino acids. Germline CDR1 SGHDN, CDR2 FVKESK. Here the CDR3 reads CASSQRGNTEAFF. CDR3 DNA: TGTGCCAGCAGCCAGAGAGGGAACACTGAAGCTTTCTTT. Drawing the rest from reference TRBV14 and TRBJ1-1, the complete variable domain is EAGVTQFPSHSVIEKGQTVTLRCDPISGHDNLYWYRRVMGKEIKFLLHFVKESKQDESGMPNNRFLAERTGGTYSTLKVQPAELEDSGVYFCASSQRGNTEAFFGQGTRLTVV.

Of note for this clone: The same CDR3 also results from other DNA sequences found in this sample. The gene calls are TRBV5-4 and TRBJ2-7; 14 nucleotides match TRBD2. Germline trimming cut 3 bases from V and 2 bases from J; bases unmatched to any gene: 1. The length of the CDR3 is 15 residues. The germline gives CDR1 SGHNT, CDR2 YYREEE (reference sequence). The CDR3 sequence is CASSSGLAGAYEQYF. In nucleotides, the CDR3 is TGTGCCAGCAGCTCGGGACTAGCGGGAGCCTACGAGCAGTACTTC.

The V call is TRBV30, the J call TRBJ2-3; D uncertain. The CDR3 covers 12 residues. Germline V gene lookup returns CDR1 GTSNPN and CDR2 SVGIG (reference sequence). V was trimmed by 1 base and J by 4 bases, leaving 6 bases between them. CDR3 residues: CAWSASPDTQYF. The DNA of the CDR3 is TGTGCCTGGAGTGCATCCCCAGATACGCAGTATTTT.